This T cell receptor beta chain was found in a study of T cells in Graves' hyperthyroidism and ophthalmopathy. The CDR3 regions of TCR beta were amplified from RNA transcripts. The HTBI primer set served for first-round RT-PCR of the TCR CDR3. TCRdb re-analysed the multiplex PCR reads in MiXCR, keeping a single row per CDR3 protein. The sample lists 500,000 or so distinct CDR3 sequences; roughly 16% were seen once. This clonotype was counted only a few times. The clonotype originates from a woman in her twenties or thirties with Graves' ophthalmopathy. Source material: blood.

CDR3 nucleotides: TGTGCCAGCAGCCAGTACCCTAACACCGGGGAGCTGTTTTTT. Its translation: CASSQYPNTGELFF. This chain links TRBV3-1 with TRBJ2-2, with D unclear. V lost 3 bases, J lost 2 bases, and 7 bases lay in between. The CDR3 spans 14 residues. The germline V gene encodes CDR1 LGHDT and CDR2 YNNKEL (reference sequence).